Listed below are T cell receptor beta chains from one sample, sequenced in a study of CD8 T cells in Susac syndrome. Via MiXCR, TCRdb re-called the immunoSEQ multiplex PCR reads, giving one row per CDR3 protein. The sample has approximately 190,000 distinct CDR3 sequences, about 94% seen once. Sequenced sample: CD4+ T cells from PBMCs. The origin of the receptors is a human donor in good health. Each CDR3 is given with its conserved first and last residue. The D gene is left open where the match is weak. A clone size is listed for some rows: how often the clone was seen (once, few, many), or a class if it is expanded.

d_gene,abundance,v_gene,j_gene,CDR3nt,CDR3aa
NA,NA,TRBV18,TRBJ1-1,TGTGCCAGCTCACCGGGGCCGACGCGGCACACTGAAGCTTTCTTT,CASSPGPTRHTEAFF
NA,NA,TRBV28,TRBJ2-7,TGTGCCAGCAGAGAGGACAGCTACGAGCAGTACTTC,CASREDSYEQYF
NA,NA,TRBV12-3/TRBV12-4,TRBJ2-3,TGTGCCAGCAGAGCACTCCACACAGATACGCAGTATTTT,CASRALHTDTQYF
NA,NA,TRBV20-1,TRBJ1-6,TGCAGTGCTAGGGGACCGACCTATAATTCACCCCTCCACTTT,CSARGPTYNSPLHF
TRBD1,few,TRBV19,TRBJ1-5,TGTGCCAGTAGGGGACAGGGCGATCAGCCCCAGCATTTT,CASRGQGDQPQHF
NA,NA,TRBV27,TRBJ1-3,TGTGCCAGCAGTTTAGACAGGAAGGGAAACACCATATATTTT,CASSLDRKGNTIYF
TRBD1,NA,TRBV18,TRBJ2-6,TGTGCCAGCTCACCTCCGGCAGGGACAGTATCTGGGGCCAACGTCCTGACTTTC,CASSPPAGTVSGANVLTF
TRBD1,NA,TRBV12-5,TRBJ2-1,TGTGCTAGTGTTTTGGCCGCCGGGACAGGGGCAATCGATGAGCAGTTCTTC,CASVLAAGTGAIDEQFF
TRBD1,once,TRBV7-2,TRBJ1-3,TGTGCCAGCAGCTTAGTGGCAGGGGGTACGGGAAACACCATATATTTT,CASSLVAGGTGNTIYF
TRBD2,NA,TRBV11-1,TRBJ2-3,TGTGCCAGCAGCATAGGACTAGCGGGGATGAGCACAGATACGCAGTATTTT,CASSIGLAGMSTDTQYF
NA,NA,TRBV12-3/TRBV12-4,TRBJ1-2,TGTGCCAGCAGTTTAAGAGGGCTCAACACCTTC,CASSLRGLNTF
TRBD1,NA,TRBV3-1,TRBJ1-1,TGTGCCAGCAGCCAAGAGACAGGGTTTACTGAAGCTTTCTTT,CASSQETGFTEAFF
NA,once,TRBV14,TRBJ2-1,TGTGCCAGCAGCCCCCCCCACCGGAATGAGCAGTTCTTC,CASSPPHRNEQFF
NA,NA,TRBV6-6,TRBJ2-1,TGTGCCAGCAGCACAGACCGGGACATAAACAATGAGCAGTTCTTC,CASSTDRDINNEQFF
NA,NA,TRBV29-1,TRBJ1-1,TGCAGCGTTGGGCAGGGGAGAGGCACTGAAGCTTTCTTT,CSVGQGRGTEAFF
TRBD1,few,TRBV5-1,TRBJ1-2,TGCGCCAGCAGCTTGACAGGGGGTAACTATGGCTACACCTTC,CASSLTGGNYGYTF
NA,NA,TRBV29-1,TRBJ1-5,TGCAGCGTTGCCAGGGATAGCAATCAGCCCCAGCATTTT,CSVARDSNQPQHF
TRBD1,NA,TRBV3-1,TRBJ2-5,TGTGCCAGCAGCCTCGTGGGACAGACCCAAGAGACCCAGTACTTC,CASSLVGQTQETQYF
NA,NA,TRBV19,TRBJ1-5,TGTGCCAGTAGTAGCGGAGTGGGGAGCAATCAGCCCCAGCATTTT,CASSSGVGSNQPQHF
NA,NA,TRBV7-2,TRBJ2-4,TGTGCCAGCAGCTTAAGAGGGGAAAGATCCATTCAGTACTTC,CASSLRGERSIQYF
NA,NA,TRBV28,TRBJ2-5,TGTGCCAGCAGATATGAGAGGACCCAGTACTTC,CASRYERTQYF
TRBD1,NA,TRBV12-3/TRBV12-4,TRBJ1-3,TGTGCCAGCAGTCCGACAGGGATCGCTGGAAACACCATATATTTT,CASSPTGIAGNTIYF
TRBD2,NA,TRBV19,TRBJ2-2,TGTGCCAGTAGTACGAAGACTAGCGGGGGCCCCGCCGGGGAGCTGTTTTTT,CASSTKTSGGPAGELFF
NA,NA,TRBV4-1,TRBJ2-7,TGCGCCAGCAGCTCAGGTTCGAAGGGGAGTCCCTACGAGCAGTACTTC,CASSSGSKGSPYEQYF
TRBD1,NA,TRBV29-1,TRBJ1-1,TGCAGCGTTTCCCGGGACAGGGGGCCCTCTGGAGCTTTCTTT,CSVSRDRGPSGAFF
NA,NA,TRBV21-1,TRBJ1-1,TGTGCCAGCAGCACCCGGGACAGCAACACTGAAGCTTTCTTT,CASSTRDSNTEAFF
TRBD1,NA,TRBV28,TRBJ1-1,TGTGCCCCGGGGACAGGGGGCCCTCCAATTGAAAACACTGAAGCTTTCTTT,CAPGTGGPPIENTEAFF
NA,NA,TRBV30,TRBJ1-1,TGTGCCTGGAGTGTAGGACCTTCGAACACTGAAGCTTTCTTT,CAWSVGPSNTEAFF
TRBD2,NA,TRBV7-3,TRBJ2-5,TGTGCCAGCAGCTTAACTGTTGGCGCGGGGGGCAAAGAGACCCAGTACTTC,CASSLTVGAGGKETQYF
NA,NA,TRBV18,TRBJ2-2,TGTGCCAGCTCACCACTCAGGAAGGGCGGGGAGCTGTTTTTT,CASSPLRKGGELFF
TRBD2,once,TRBV11-2,TRBJ2-5,TGTGCCAGCAGCTTAGGGGGGCGGGCTAGCGGGGGGGAGACCCAGTACTTC,CASSLGGRASGGETQYF
NA,NA,TRBV4-3,TRBJ2-2,TGCGCCAGCAGCCAAGATAGCCCGGGTGTGGCCGGGGAGCTGTTTTTT,CASSQDSPGVAGELFF
NA,NA,TRBV20-1,TRBJ1-2,TGCAGTGCCCCAAGGGACATAAATTCTAACTATGGCTACACCTTC,CSAPRDINSNYGYTF
NA,NA,TRBV7-9,TRBJ1-1,TGTGCCAGCAGCTTAGTCGGGGGTCGAGGCACTGAAGCTTTCTTT,CASSLVGGRGTEAFF
NA,NA,TRBV7-8,TRBJ1-4,TGTGCCAGCAGCCGAAATGAAAAACTGTTTTTT,CASSRNEKLFF
NA,NA,TRBV29-1,TRBJ2-6,TGCAGCGTTGAGCTTCAGGGGGGGACTGGGGCCAACGTCCTGACTTTC,CSVELQGGTGANVLTF
TRBD1,NA,TRBV28,TRBJ1-1,TGTGCCAGCAGCTTTCCGGACAGGCCGAACACTGAAGCTTTCTTT,CASSFPDRPNTEAFF
NA,NA,TRBV15,TRBJ2-1,TGTGCCACCAGCAGAGACCAAGGATACAATGAGCAGTTCTTC,CATSRDQGYNEQFF
TRBD2,once,TRBV11-2,TRBJ2-7,TGTGCCAGCAGACCGATGGACCCGGGACTAGCGGGGAAGGAGCAGTACTTC,CASRPMDPGLAGKEQYF
TRBD2,NA,TRBV5-1,TRBJ2-6,TGCGCCAGCTCCGGGACTAGCGGGGGCTCTTCTGGGGCCAACGTCCTGACTTTC,CASSGTSGGSSGANVLTF
NA,NA,TRBV7-8,TRBJ1-5,TGTGCCAGCAGCCCTGGAACAGGACATAGCAATCAGCCCCAGCATTTT,CASSPGTGHSNQPQHF
NA,NA,TRBV7-2,TRBJ2-3,TGTGCCAGCAGCCCTCCGATGGGAACGCAGTATTTT,CASSPPMGTQYF
NA,NA,TRBV2,TRBJ2-7,TGTGCCAGCGCCAGGGGAGTCTCCTACGAGCGGCAGTACTTC,CASARGVSYERQYF
TRBD1,NA,TRBV6-2/TRBV6-3,TRBJ2-2,TGTGCCAAGAGACAGGGGATCACCGGGGAGCTGTTTTTT,CAKRQGITGELFF